These 10 T cell receptor beta chains came from one sample sequenced in a study of T cell repertoires in cytomegalovirus infection (dated by TCRdb to the late 2010s). According to the study, the label for this sample's treatment or condition signals: in vitro stimulation with specific CMV peptide epitopes to enrich CMV-specific T cells. Which antigens these TCRs recognize remains unknown. TCRdb names Illumina HiSeq 1500 as the instrument used. TCRdb handled the public reads itself, with Q25 trimming in fastp and clone calling in MiXCR, and kept productive beta chains. Every entry covers one CDR3 protein and lists the most common genes and DNA from its rows. The sample table shows roughly 860,000 distinct CDR3 sequences, and roughly 33% are seen once. Together, the top ten hold around 12% of the sample. This specimen consisted of cultured CD8+ T cells from PBMCs, obtained from culture after CMV antigen stimulation. The receptors were gathered from a human donor in good health (CMV status not recorded). Some clones in this sample may be carry-over from other donors' samples.

The genes are TRBV6-1 and TRBJ1-6, with D unresolved. V was clipped by 6 bases and J by 0 bases, with 21 bases between them. Germline-derived CDR1 and CDR2 are MNHNS and SASEGT. This CDR3 comprises 19 residues. In nucleotides, the CDR3 is TGTGCCAGCAGCTTAAGAGGGAGACGTCCTCTCTCCTATAATTCACCCCTCCACTTT. This codes for CASSLRGRRPLSYNSPLHF.

This chain links TRBV6-5 with TRBJ1-6, with 9 nucleotides matching TRBD1. With 4 bases clipped from V and 9 bases from J, the junction kept 4 bases outside the gene matches. CDR1 is MNHEY, CDR2 SVGAGI, per germline. CDR3 length: 14 residues. CDR3 nucleotides: TGTGCCAGCAGTTTGGGACAGGGACTTTCACCCCTCCACTTT. This sequence encodes CASSLGQGLSPLHF.

In its sample, this clonotype was seen a few times. The chain couples TRBV7-6 to TRBJ1-2; 7 nucleotides align to TRBD1. The CDR3 loop spans 15 amino acids. Germline values: CDR1 SGHVS, CDR2 FNYEAQ. V shed 6 bases and J 4 bases; nucleotides not matched to a gene: 11. The CDR3 DNA reads as TGTGCCAGCAGTCAAACGGGACAGCTATTCTATGGCTACACCTTC. Protein: CASSQTGQLFYGYTF.

This clonotype came up many times. This chain connects TRBV7-6 to TRBJ2-2, with D possibly TRBD2 on 6 matching bases. V dropped 4 bases and J dropped 0 bases, with 15 bases sitting between them. There are 17 residues in the CDR3. Per germline, CDR1 SGHVS and CDR2 FNYEAQ. CDR3 residues: CASSSWGLRPNTGELFF. CDR3 sequence (DNA): TGTGCCAGCAGCTCCTGGGGACTTAGACCGAACACCGGGGAGCTGTTTTTT.

J is TRBJ2-3 and V is TRBV9; 9 bases match TRBD2. V trimming: 5 bases; J trimming: 4 bases; junction bases outside the gene matches: 20. This CDR3 is 19 amino acids long. Germline loops: CDR1 SGDLS, CDR2 YYNGEE. CDR3 residues: CASSPMRGGGGAPPDTQYF. For the CDR3, the DNA is TGTGCCAGCAGTCCTATGAGGGGGGGCGGGGGGGCCCCCCCAGATACGCAGTATTTT.

The CDR3 sequence is CASSRTLVGYTF. As DNA, the CDR3 is TGTGCCAGCAGTCGGACACTTGTAGGCTACACCTTC. The rearrangement joins TRBV27 to TRBJ1-2, with D possibly matching TRBD1 (5 bases). CDR3 length: 12 residues. V was cut by 5 bases and J by 8 bases, with 12 bases left in between. CDR1 is MNHEY and CDR2 is SMNVEV in the germline V gene (reference sequence).

The V gene is TRBV6-5, the J gene TRBJ1-1; D unresolved. Germline loops: CDR1 MNHEY, CDR2 SVGAGI. The V end lost 7 bases, the J end lost 7 bases, and 22 bases lay between the germline ends. CDR3 length: 15 residues. The CDR3 sequence is CASKWTPEDVGEAFF. The CDR3 DNA follows: TGTGCCAGCAAATGGACCCCTGAGGATGTGGGTGAAGCTTTCTTT.

This clonotype was seen at least ten times. The V gene is TRBV6-1, the J gene TRBJ2-1, with 9 nucleotides matching TRBD1. V shed 7 bases, J shed 9 bases, and the junction held 25 bases outside the gene matches. Germline values: CDR1 MNHNS, CDR2 SASEGT. The CDR3 spans 19 residues. CDR3 nucleotide sequence: TGTGCCAGCATTCCCACGAGGATAAAACCCGCCGGGACAGGGACTGAGCAGTTCTTC. Protein product: CASIPTRIKPAGTGTEQFF.

This clonotype was counted only a few times. The chain links TRBV29-1 to TRBJ1-6; D is possibly TRBD1 (5 bases). V lost 6 bases and J 5 bases, leaving 14 bases between the germline ends. CDR1 and CDR2 (germline): SQVTM, ANQGSEA. This CDR3 is built from 14 residues. CDR3 residues: CSVRIGGNNSPLHF. The CDR3 DNA reads TGCAGCGTGAGGATTGGGGGAAATAATTCACCCCTCCACTTT. Complete variable domain (other parts from reference TRBV29-1 and TRBJ1-6): SAVISQKPSRDICQRGTSLTIQCQVDSQVTMMFWYRQQPGQSLTLIATANQGSEATYESGFVIDKFPISRPNLTFSTLTVSNMSPEDSSIYLCSVRIGGNNSPLHFGNGTRLTVT.

This clonotype appeared once. This chain joins TRBV7-6 and TRBJ2-5, with D possibly being TRBD1 (6 bases). Germline V gives CDR1 SGHVS, CDR2 FNYEAQ. Trimming shortened V by 5 bases and J by 3 bases, and 13 bases separated the two germline ends. The CDR3 spans 14 residues. CDR3 bases: TGTGCCAGCAGCCCCGACAGGTACAAAGAGACCCAGTACTTC. Protein product: CASSPDRYKETQYF.